Shown below are 16 T cell receptor beta chains from a single sample sequenced in a study of cytomegalovirus exposure and HLA in healthy donors. The study ran its PCR with 60 Vbeta and 13 Jbeta primers. TCRdb's table, derived via immunoSEQ multiplex PCR, lists solely in-frame clones and lacks some. Of about 140,000 clones listed, roughly 79% are singletons. The sequenced sample was PBMCs. Every receptor here comes from a male donor in good health and CMV-seronegative.

This chain links TRBV7-8 with TRBJ1-2, with a possible D match to TRBD1 (6 bases). Germline lookup yields CDR1 SGHVS and CDR2 FQNEAQ. The CDR3 runs 16 residues. The ends were cut back, 2 bases at V and 8 bases at J, with 21 bases in the middle. CDR3 sequence: CASSLSGLNRAQGYTF. Here the CDR3 DNA reads TGTGCCAGCAGCTTAAGCGGCCTAAACAGGGCCCAAGGCTACACCTTC. The full variable domain, with the rest looked up from reference TRBV7-8 and TRBJ1-2, is GAGVSQSPRYKVAKRGQDVALRCDPISGHVSLFWYQQALGQGPEFLTYFQNEAQLDKSGLPSDRFFAERPEGSVSTLKIQRTQQEDSAVYLCASSLSGLNRAQGYTFGSGTRLTVV.

V and J are TRBV15 and TRBJ2-2; 8 bases fit TRBD2. The CDR3 is 16 residues long. Germline V gives CDR1 LNHNV, CDR2 YYDKDF (reference sequence). The junction had 3 bases not matched to a gene; V was cut back by 2 bases and J by 1 base. Here the CDR3 DNA reads TGTGCCACCAGCAGACCGGGACTAGGGAACACCGGGGAGCTGTTTTTT. This sequence encodes CATSRPGLGNTGELFF.

This sequence joins TRBV5-6 and TRBJ2-5; D is unclear. With the DNA end fitting TRBJ2-7 better, the J assignment may be wrong. Germline V gives CDR1 SGHDT, CDR2 YYEEEE. The CDR3 runs to 14 residues. CDR3: CASSLAPLSYEQYF. CDR3 DNA sequence: TGTGCCAGCAGCTTGGCGCCTTTGTCCTACGAGCAGTACTTC.

The chain joins TRBV25-1 to TRBJ1-1; a possible D gene is TRBD1 (5 bases). This CDR3 contains 12 residues. V was clipped by 6 bases and J by 2 bases, with 7 bases between them. Germline values: CDR1 MGHDK, CDR2 SYGVNS. The CDR3 DNA sequence: TGTGCCAGCAGAGGGGCCAACACTGAAGCTTTCTTT. This sequence encodes CASRGANTEAFF. The full variable domain, its missing parts supplied by reference TRBV25-1 and TRBJ1-1, is EADIYQTPRYLVIGTGKKITLECSQTMGHDKMYWYQQDPGMELHLIHYSYGVNSTEKGDLSSESTVSRIRTEHFPLTLESARPSHTSQYLCASRGANTEAFFGQGTRLTVV.

In DNA form, the CDR3 reads TGTGCCAGCAGCTTAGCCAGGCCTGATCAGCCCCAGCATTTT. This encodes CASSLARPDQPQHF. The chain joins TRBV7-2 to TRBJ1-5; D gene unclear. This CDR3 has 14 residues. The germline V gene has CDR1 SGHTA and CDR2 FQGNSA. V was pared by 0 bases and J by 5 bases, with 8 bases between.

This clone was seen a few times. The chain uses TRBV7-8 and TRBJ2-7; the match to TRBD2 covers 10 bases. The germline V gene encodes CDR1 SGHVS and CDR2 FQNEAQ. Trimming removed 0 bases from V and 0 bases from J; junction bases left unmatched: 8. This CDR3 comprises 18 residues. In DNA form, the CDR3 reads TGTGCCAGCAGCTTAGCGAGGAGGACTAGCGGCAACTCCTACGAGCAGTACTTC. This sequence encodes CASSLARRTSGNSYEQYF.

J is TRBJ1-4 and V is TRBV9; TRBD1 is a possible D gene (5 bases). Germline CDR1 SGDLS, CDR2 YYNGEE. The length of the CDR3 is 15 residues. V was pared by 4 bases and J by 7 bases, with 17 bases between. Written as DNA, the CDR3 is TGTGCCAGCAGCCCCCGGGCGGGGGGGGGTGAAAAACTGTTTTTT. Amino acids: CASSPRAGGGEKLFF. Full variable domain (outside the CDR3, taken from reference TRBV9 and TRBJ1-4): DSGVTQTPKHLITATGQRVTLRCSPRSGDLSVYWYQQSLDQGLQFLIQYYNGEERAKGNILERFSAQQFPDLHSELNLSSLELGDSALYFCASSPRAGGGEKLFFGSGTQLSVL.

This rearrangement joins TRBV7-9 to TRBJ2-7, with TRBD1 as a possible D gene (6 bases). From germline, CDR1 is SEHNR and CDR2 FQNEAQ (reference sequence). The CDR3 is 15 residues long. The germline V and J ends were trimmed by 5 bases and 2 bases, with 16 bases remaining between them. Here the CDR3 DNA reads TGTGCCAGCAGCAAAATTGGACAGAGAGCCTACGAGCAGTACTTC. Amino acids: CASSKIGQRAYEQYF.

This clone came up a few times. V gene TRBV4-1 combines with J gene TRBJ2-5, with TRBD2 identical over 13 bases. V lost 4 bases to trimming and J lost 3 bases; unmatched junction nucleotides: 8. Germline V gene data show CDR1 as MGHRA and CDR2 as YSYEKL. CDR3 length: 17 residues. CDR3 loop: CASSRPIGLAGEETQYF. The CDR3 DNA reads TGCGCCAGCAGCCGACCTATAGGACTAGCGGGAGAAGAGACCCAGTACTTC.

The chain employs TRBV6-1 and TRBJ2-5; 9 nucleotides agree with TRBD2. Matching the DNA end better, TRBJ2-7 makes the J call doubtful. The length of the CDR3 is 15 residues. Per germline, CDR1 MNHNS and CDR2 SASEGT. CDR3 residues: CASSEALAGSYEQYF. Written as DNA, the CDR3 is TGTGCCAGCAGTGAAGCTCTAGCGGGGTCCTACGAGCAGTACTTC.

J is TRBJ2-7 and V is TRBV5-1; 9 positions agree with TRBD2. CDR3 size: 15 residues. The V gene's germline CDR1 is SGHRS and CDR2 YFSETQ. The V segment lost 0 bases and the J segment 3 bases; nucleotides outside the gene matches: 4. The CDR3: CASSLGGSGSYEQYF. DNA of the CDR3: TGCGCCAGCAGCTTGGGGGGTAGCGGGAGCTACGAGCAGTACTTC. Based on the CDR3 plus reference TRBV5-1 and TRBJ2-7, the full variable domain is KAGVTQTPRYLIKTRGQQVTLSCSPISGHRSVSWYQQTPGQGLQFLFEYFSETQRNKGNFPGRFSGRQFSNSRSEMNVSTLELGDSALYLCASSLGGSGSYEQYFGPGTRLTVT.

The CDR3 nucleotides are TGTGCCAGTAGTGACCGATCTAGCGCGCCCTACGAGCAGTACTTC. This sequence encodes CASSDRSSAPYEQYF. V and J are TRBV19 and TRBJ2-7; D may be TRBD2 (6 bases). Between the trimmed V and J ends, which lost 5 bases and 2 bases, there was a span of 16 bases. This CDR3 region has 15 residues. Germline CDR1 LNHDA, CDR2 SQIVND (reference sequence).

This chain links TRBV18 with TRBJ2-3; 7 bases map to TRBD2. This CDR3 region has 16 residues. With V trimmed by 3 bases and J by 6 bases, 12 bases remained unmatched. The germline CDR1 and CDR2 sequences are KGHSH and LQKENI. This CDR3 reads CASSPNSGSLGDTQYF. In DNA form, the CDR3 reads TGTGCCAGCTCACCGAATAGCGGGTCCCTAGGGGATACGCAGTATTTT.

V and J are TRBV10-3 and TRBJ2-7; D gene uncertain. This CDR3 region has 13 residues. The germline V gene has CDR1 ENHRY and CDR2 SYGVKD. Trimming pared 5 bases from V and 2 bases from J, leaving 10 bases between. CDR3 region: CAISPSETYEQYF. CDR3 bases: TGTGCCATCAGTCCCTCGGAGACCTACGAGCAGTACTTC.

Regarding this clone: The junction departs from the called germline gene at one end, perhaps through a read error. The chain couples TRBV30 to TRBJ2-5; D perhaps matches TRBD1 (5 bases). The germline gives CDR1 GTSNPN, CDR2 SVGIG (reference sequence). The CDR3 extends over 15 amino acids. CDR3 loop: CAWSVRPGFQQTQYF. The CDR3 DNA follows: TGTGCCTGGAGTGTACGGCCAGGGTTCCAACAGACCCAGTACTTC.

This chain joins TRBV19 and TRBJ2-2; 7 bases align to TRBD2. Germline V gene data show CDR1 as LNHDA and CDR2 as SQIVND (reference sequence). This CDR3 contains 16 residues. J was trimmed by 5 bases and V by 6 bases; bases with no gene match: 12. The CDR3 coding sequence is TGTGCCAGTAGGCGCACGGGGGGAAGTGCGACCGGGGAGCTGTTTTTT. Its protein product is CASRRTGGSATGELFF.